The source of this TCR beta chain is a study of cytomegalovirus exposure and HLA in healthy donors. V lost 2 bases, J lost 4 bases, and 5 bases stayed unmatched. Germline CDR1 SGHNT, CDR2 YYREEE (reference sequence). This CDR3 contains 15 residues. Primers: 60 Vbeta forward and 13 Jbeta reverse. Measured with immunoSEQ multiplex PCR; TCRdb has only the in-frame clones, and not every one. The data show 89,000 or so clones, with almost 85% seen just once and 5.6% held by the top ten. This chain links TRBV5-4 with TRBJ2-1, with TRBD1 matching over 8 bases. The TCR was taken from a woman aged 18-29 years in good health and CMV-seropositive. The sample consisted of PBMCs. The DNA for the CDR3 is TGTGCCAGCAGCTTCCGGGACAGGACTTACAATGAGCAGTTCTTC. As protein: CASSFRDRTYNEQFF.